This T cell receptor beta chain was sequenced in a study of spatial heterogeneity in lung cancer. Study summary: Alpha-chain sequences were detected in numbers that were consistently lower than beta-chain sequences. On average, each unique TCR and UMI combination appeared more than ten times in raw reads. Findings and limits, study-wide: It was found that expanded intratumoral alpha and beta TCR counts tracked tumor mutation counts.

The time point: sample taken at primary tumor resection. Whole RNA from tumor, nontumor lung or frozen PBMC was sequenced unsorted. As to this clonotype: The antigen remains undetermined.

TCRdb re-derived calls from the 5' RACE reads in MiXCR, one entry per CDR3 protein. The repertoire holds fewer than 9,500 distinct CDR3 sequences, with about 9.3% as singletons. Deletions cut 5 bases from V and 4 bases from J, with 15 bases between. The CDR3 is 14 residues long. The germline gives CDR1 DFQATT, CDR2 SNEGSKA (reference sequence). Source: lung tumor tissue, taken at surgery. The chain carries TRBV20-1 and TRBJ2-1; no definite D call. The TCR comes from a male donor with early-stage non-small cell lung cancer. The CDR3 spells CSAGGRFVYNEQFF. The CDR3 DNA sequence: TGCAGTGCTGGTGGCAGATTCGTTTACAATGAGCAGTTCTTC.